A single sample gave rise to the 10 T cell receptor beta chains below, sequenced in a study of PD-1 blockade in classical Hodgkin lymphoma. Time point of the sample: newly diagnosed, previously untreated cHL patient sample. Thawed PBMCs were the source of CD4+ T cells, purified by magnetic negative selection. Measured with immunoSEQ multiplex PCR; TCRdb has only the in-frame clones, and not every one. The data contain about 15,000 clones, around 84% of them singletons. Sequencing was done on a sample of CD4+ T cells from blood. The receptors were gathered from a human donor with classical Hodgkin lymphoma.

The chain uses TRBV5-1 and TRBJ1-1; D not certain. The germline V gene has CDR1 SGHRS and CDR2 YFSETQ. Trimming took off 1 base at V and 5 bases at J, with 9 bases between the two ends. This CDR3 region has 13 residues. The CDR3 DNA follows: TGCGCCAGCAGCTTGATTATGGGAACTGAAGCTTTCTTT. It translates to CASSLIMGTEAFF. Based on the CDR3 plus reference TRBV5-1 and TRBJ1-1, the full variable domain is KAGVTQTPRYLIKTRGQQVTLSCSPISGHRSVSWYQQTPGQGLQFLFEYFSETQRNKGNFPGRFSGRQFSNSRSEMNVSTLELGDSALYLCASSLIMGTEAFFGQGTRLTVV.

This clone was found once. The chain has TRBV2 and TRBJ2-1; TRBD2 matches at 10 bases. The CDR3 length is 12 residues. Germline V gene data show CDR1 as SNHLY and CDR2 as FYNNEI. V lost 6 bases to trimming and J lost 9 bases; unmatched junction nucleotides: 2. The CDR3 is CASRRTSGEQFF. The CDR3, as DNA: TGTGCCAGCAGGAGGACTAGCGGTGAGCAGTTCTTC.

The gene calls are TRBV7-9 and TRBJ2-7; 9 bases line up with TRBD2. Unmatched junction bases numbered 4, after V lost 2 bases and J lost 2 bases. CDR1 and CDR2 (germline): SEHNR, FQNEAQ (reference sequence). This CDR3 contains 15 residues. CDR3 residues: CASSLHGGGAYEQYF. In DNA, the CDR3 is TGTGCCAGCAGCTTACACGGCGGGGGGGCCTACGAGCAGTACTTC.

The V call is TRBV29-1, the J call TRBJ2-1; D is unresolved. From germline, CDR1 is SQVTM and CDR2 ANQGSEA. V was shortened by 4 bases and J by 7 bases, with 5 bases between the two germline ends. This CDR3 has 10 residues. The CDR3 reads CSVVQNEQFF. CDR3 DNA: TGCAGCGTTGTTCAGAATGAGCAGTTCTTC.

The chain couples TRBV19 to TRBJ2-7; TRBD2 might be the D (6 bases). CDR1 is LNHDA, CDR2 SQIVND, per germline (reference sequence). The V end was cut by 3 bases, the J end by 0 bases, with 15 bases between. CDR3 length equals 16 residues. The CDR3 loop reads CASSIRMGLSSYEQYF. In DNA form, the CDR3 reads TGTGCCAGTAGTATTAGGATGGGACTGAGCTCCTACGAGCAGTACTTC. Supplemented by reference TRBV19 and TRBJ2-7, the full variable domain reads DGGITQSPKYLFRKEGQNVTLSCEQNLNHDAMYWYRQDPGQGLRLIYYSQIVNDFQKGDIAEGYSVSREKKESFPLTVTSAQKNPTAFYLCASSIRMGLSSYEQYFGPGTRLTVT.

The chain links TRBV5-6 to TRBJ1-5; TRBD1 matches at 9 bases. Losses at the gene ends were 1 base for V and 7 bases for J; bases not matched to a gene: 6. Germline CDR1 and CDR2: SGHDT and YYEEEE. The CDR3 extends over 15 amino acids. The CDR3, as DNA: TGTGCCAGCAGCTTGATGGGACAGGGCGTCCAGCCCCAGCATTTT. Its translation is CASSLMGQGVQPQHF.

The chain combines TRBV5-5 with TRBJ2-5; D is possibly TRBD1 or TRBD2 (5 bases each). CDR1 and CDR2 from the germline V gene are SGHKS and YYEKEE (reference sequence). CDR3 length equals 13 residues. The V end lost 4 bases, the J end lost 0 bases, and 7 bases lay between the germline ends. CDR3 region: CASSQGHQETQYF. CDR3 in DNA: TGTGCCAGCAGCCAGGGACACCAAGAGACCCAGTACTTC.

The genes are TRBV29-1 and TRBJ1-1; TRBD1 agrees at 9 bases. The germline V gene has CDR1 SQVTM and CDR2 ANQGSEA. The CDR3 length is 12 residues. Trimming removed 7 bases from V and 5 bases from J; junction bases left unmatched: 5. Here the CDR3 DNA reads TGCAGCGCAGGGACAGGGTTGACTGAAGCTTTCTTT. Its translation: CSAGTGLTEAFF.

V and J are TRBV2 and TRBJ1-5; no reliable D call. V lost 6 bases, J lost 6 bases, and 12 bases lay in between. CDR1 SNHLY and CDR2 FYNNEI come from the germline V gene. This CDR3 spans 13 amino acids. The CDR3 sequence: CASRTDWGQPQHF. The CDR3 DNA sequence: TGTGCCAGCAGAACGGACTGGGGTCAGCCCCAGCATTTT.

This clone was observed once. The chain employs TRBV28 and TRBJ2-7; 10 nucleotides align to TRBD1. This CDR3 is built from 15 residues. Trimming at V came to 8 bases and at J to 4 bases, leaving 11 bases not matched to a gene. CDR1 MDHEN and CDR2 SYDVKM come from the germline V gene. CDR3 residues: CASAPAGTGVYEQYF. The CDR3, as DNA: TGTGCCAGCGCCCCAGCCGGGACAGGGGTATACGAGCAGTACTTC.